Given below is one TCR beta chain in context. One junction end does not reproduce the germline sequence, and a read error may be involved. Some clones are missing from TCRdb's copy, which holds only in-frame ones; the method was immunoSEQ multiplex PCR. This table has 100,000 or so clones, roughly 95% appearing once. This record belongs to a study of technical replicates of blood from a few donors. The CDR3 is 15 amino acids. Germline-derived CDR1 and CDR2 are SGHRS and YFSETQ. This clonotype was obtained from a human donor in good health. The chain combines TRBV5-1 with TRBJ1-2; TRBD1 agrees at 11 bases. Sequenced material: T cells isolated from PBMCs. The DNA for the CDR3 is TGCGCCAGCAGATTGGACAGGGGGCAGCTGAGAGCCCGGTTCTTC. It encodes CASRLDRGQLRARFF.